This TCR beta chain was observed in a study of OX40 agonist ivuxolimab in advanced cancers. Study in general: 30% to 40% of patients had received prior checkpoint inhibitor therapy.

Study-wide results and caveats: Expanded peripheral T cells had an undetermined antigen specificity.

Sequencing used immunoSEQ multiplex PCR; TCRdb keeps in-frame clones, though not all of them. This sample has over 50,000 clones, with roughly 83% found just once. This clone was recorded only once. Its antigen remains unidentified. Sample: CD4+ or CD8+ T cells sorted from blood, taken in a trial of the OX40 agonist ivuxolimab. The source of this sequence is an adult with an advanced solid tumor such as melanoma, head and neck, liver or kidney cancer.

This CDR3 is CASGYGTGKETQYF. The CDR3 bases are TGTGCTAGTGGCTACGGGACAGGGAAAGAGACCCAGTACTTC. The chain combines TRBV12-5 with TRBJ2-5; 9 nucleotides match TRBD1. Looked up from germline, CDR1 is LGHNT and CDR2 is FRNRAP. The CDR3 extends over 14 amino acids. After removal of 6 bases from V and 3 bases from J, the junction contained 5 bases not matched to a gene. The full variable domain, rest sourced from reference TRBV12-5 and TRBJ2-5, is DARVTQTPRHKVTEMGQEVTMRCQPILGHNTVFWYRQTMMQGLELLAYFRNRAPLDDSGMPKDRFSAEMPDATLATLKIQPSEPRDSAVYFCASGYGTGKETQYFGPGTRLLVL.